This TCR beta chain was identified in a study of vaccination and CD4 T cells after COVID-19. For the study at large: Post-COVID sampling occurred a median about 100 days after diagnosis (range 35 to 161). Regarding the study as a whole: Median numbers of SARS-CoV-2-reactive clonotypes increased from approximately 23 to 38 (not a significant change).

An Oncomine TCR Beta short-read assay was used to sequence the DNA from cultured CD4+ T cells. The genomic DNA was obtained from cultured CD4+ T cells by extraction with the QIAamp micro DNA kit. Via MiXCR, TCRdb re-called the PCR reads, giving one row per CDR3 protein. The profile covers almost 6,000 distinct CDR3 sequences, with about three fifths appearing a single time and 22% taken by the ten largest. As for treatment: approximately nine-day PBMC culture with coronavirus spike peptide pools or control peptides (ViraFEST assay). All positive PCR tests were dated between March and December 2020, predating US Alpha, Beta and Delta variants. This CDR3 region has 13 residues. Germline V gives CDR1 WSHSY, CDR2 SAAADI. The germline V and J ends were trimmed by 8 bases and 9 bases, with 17 bases remaining between them. Comments on this clonotype: Its antigen remains unidentified.

Specimen: CD4+ T cells from blood, cultured in vitro. The source is a human donor who had recovered from COVID-19. The genes are TRBV10-2 and TRBJ2-1; D unresolved. The CDR3 bases are TGCGCCAGCTCTAGTCTGGCCGTGGGTGAGCAGTTCTTC. Protein product: CASSSLAVGEQFF.